This T cell receptor beta chain was identified in a study of blood T cell repertoires in COVID-19. Study-wide background: The United States, Italy and Spain supplied acute and convalescent COVID-19 samples.

V shed 6 bases, J shed 4 bases, and the junction held 6 bases outside the gene matches. The CDR3 extends over 15 amino acids. The germline gives CDR1 MDHEN, CDR2 SYDVKM. Participants had their cohort set by participant-reported clinical history. The authors' processing: Amplification with reference gene primers provided the estimates of nucleated cell counts. Only in-frame clones appear in the TCRdb table, and some are missing; sequencing was by immunoSEQ multiplex PCR. The V and J calls and clone size were taken over from that table, and D and trimming were inferred from the DNA. The sample holds 150,000 to 200,000 clones, around 80% seen once.

The chain uses TRBV28 and TRBJ1-5, with 10 bases fitting TRBD1. Sequenced: PBMCs or T cells enriched from blood (not recorded which). This sequence was found in a man between 50 and 59 years old who had recovered from COVID-19. The CDR3 spells CASRQTGGGNQPQHF. CDR3 nucleotide sequence: TGTGCCAGCAGACAGACAGGGGGCGGGAATCAGCCCCAGCATTTT.